This T cell receptor beta chain is drawn from a study of shared clonotypes between healthy human individuals. The germline CDR1 and CDR2 sequences are PRHDT and FYEKMQ (reference sequence). The CDR3 sequence is 18 residues long. Trimming removed 1 base from V and 3 bases from J, with 19 bases in between. Points on this clone: Its specificity is not known.

TCRdb's table, derived via immunoSEQ multiplex PCR, lists solely in-frame clones and lacks some. The sample holds about 510,000 clones; roughly 95% are singletons and the top ten take roughly 0.06%. Whole-study results and caveats: Clonotype sharing among donors was expected to depend on sequencing depth.

The specimen was naive CD4+ T cells sorted from blood. This sample's subset: CD45RA+ positively selected. This sequence joins TRBV13 and TRBJ1-3; D is unclear. The source is a woman in her twenties or thirties in good health. CDR3 DNA sequence: TGTGCCAGCAGCTTAGTTTCTGGGCGGGGAAACTTTGGAAACACCATATATTTT. As protein: CASSLVSGRGNFGNTIYF. Looking up the rest from reference TRBV13 and TRBJ1-3 gives the full variable domain: AAGVIQSPRHLIKEKRETATLKCYPIPRHDTVYWYQQGPGQDPQFLISFYEKMQSDKGSIPDRFSAQQFSDYHSELNMSSLELGDSALYFCASSLVSGRGNFGNTIYFGEGSWLTVV.